This TCR beta chain was found in a study of T cell responses to AZD1222 COVID-19 vaccine (dated by TCRdb to the early 2020s). With respect to the entire study: A total of approximately 240 trial participants underwent TCR sequencing, of whom around 200 received two doses of AZD1222 and about 25 received two doses of the MenACWY control vaccine. Trial participants were enrolled into age subgroups of 18-55, 56-69 and 70-plus years, which contained roughly 140, 27 and 60 TCR-sequenced participants, respectively. Paper-wide results and their limitations: Spike-specific TCR breadth and depth rose significantly after two AZD1222 doses compared with day 0 and with MenACWY recipients. CD4 TCRs associated with the vaccine covered the entire spike protein, and the dominant responses were in regions 160-218 and 743-854. Only six AZD1222 recipients were SARS-CoV-2 seropositive at baseline, limiting conclusions about previously exposed vaccinees. No day 14 peak-response samples were available, so repertoires were characterized only after the peak T cell response. Participants were mostly white British, with more females than males. The authors suggested clonal diversity may have been underestimated. The 56-69-year group was small, and its depth increase did not reach significance, likely because of low power. Epitopes outside the regions mutated in the B.1.351 and B.1.1.7 variants were reportedly recognized by nearly half of the unique spike-specific TCRs.

Note on this clone: It lacks a known antigen. Base qualities were left out, and no much larger clone turns up one base away.

From its cysteine to its phenylalanine, the CDR3 spans 15 amino acids. The read is trimmed to its CDR3 DNA, 45 bases read in frame from base 1. As encoded in the germline V gene, CDR1 is SGHRS while CDR2 is YFSETQ. Between the V and J ends, shortened by 2 bases and 2 bases respectively, the junction contains 13 bases. Taken with the paper, the label for time point translates to: about 28 days (+/-7) after the second vaccine dose. AZD1222 recipients whose second dose came at about 4 weeks and those whose second dose came at about 12 weeks were combined into one group, since spike-specific TCR depth and breadth did not differ between the two schedules. The vaccinee samples were drawn from two UK trials, COV001 and COV002, one of which was a single-blind randomized controlled phase 2/3 trial testing AZD1222 (ChAdOx1 nCoV-19) in healthy adults. For TCRbeta chain sequencing, PBMC samples were collected from trial participants at day 0 and at day 28 after the second dose.

The CDR3 regions of human TCRbeta chains were subjected to immunosequencing. The study's processing was this. Repertoire TCRs were matched against a reference library of SARS-CoV-2-specific TCRs generated with the MIRA antigen-specificity platform. Breadth was defined as the fraction of unique TCRs that were SARS-CoV-2-associated. Depth was defined as the fraction of total T cells that were SARS-CoV-2-associated. Using the MIRA data, each spike-specific TCR was mapped to the spike region that the TCR reacts to and placed in a CD4 or CD8 class. Log10-transformed breadth and depth values were compared by one-way ANOVA with Sidak's multiple comparisons tests. TCRdb provides this immuneACCESS table in a form limited to in-frame rearrangements. Some clones are lacking; in checked studies, under half of them reflect an unresolved V gene, and why the rest are absent is not known. V, J and clone size reflect that table, while D and trimming were determined from the DNA. The sample table records 90,000 to 100,000 clones; about 88% of these occur just once. The ten largest clones add up to roughly 15% of the sample.

This receptor chain uses TRBV5-1 and TRBJ2-5, with a tentative D gene TRBD1 over 6 matching bases. The receptor was derived from an adult who received the AZD1222 COVID-19 vaccine. Sequenced here: peripheral blood, sampled 28 days after the second AZD1222 dose. CDR3 loop: CASSFQGRGQETQYF. The bases are TGCGCCAGCAGCTTTCAGGGAAGGGGGCAAGAGACCCAGTACTTC.